This TCR beta chain was profiled in a study of early T cells in non-severe SARS-CoV-2 infection. Study-wide context: Bulk RNA isolated from unsorted whole blood underwent sequencing; chains were not paired. Study results and limitations: Matching results from VDJdb favored anti-spike CD8 responses, leaving private and CD4 specificities undetected.

This clonotype was counted between two and nine times. What it binds is unknown. Each single cDNA molecule received a unique molecular identifier. Each CDR3 protein gets one entry after TCRdb re-called the 5' RACE reads with MiXCR. The table lists tens of thousands of distinct CDR3 sequences, about an eighth of them singletons. This material consisted of whole blood, taken at baseline. This sequence was found in an adult who was a healthcare worker with PCR-confirmed SARS-CoV-2 infection or an uninfected control (not recorded which).

The CDR3 loop reads CASERPGGGYTDTQYF. Written as DNA, the CDR3 is TGTGCCAGCGAGCGCCCGGGCGGCGGTTACACAGATACGCAGTATTTT. J is TRBJ2-3 and V is TRBV2; no firm D call. The ends were cut back, 8 bases at V and 2 bases at J, with 20 bases in the middle. The CDR3 has 16 residues. Per the germline V gene, CDR1 is SNHLY and CDR2 is FYNNEI.